Included here is one T cell receptor beta chain sequence, with context. The data are from a study of shared clonotypes between healthy human individuals. Naivety among CD8 cells was defined by CD45RO negativity and positive CCR7 selection, thereby excluding terminally differentiated effector memory CD45RA+ cells. The authors ran the assay at deep level. This table comes from immunoSEQ multiplex PCR, and its TCRdb copy is limited to in-frame clones, with some not included. Among over 2,000,000 clones listed, 90% to 95% were seen once. The germline V gene has CDR1 SGHDT and CDR2 YYEEEE. Germline trimming cut 1 base from V and 4 bases from J; bases unmatched to any gene: 2. There are 13 residues in the CDR3.

The source of this sequence is a man aged 18 to 29 in good health. Some clones in this sample may be carry-over from other donors' samples. Sequenced material: naive CD8+ T cells from PBMCs. V is TRBV5-6 and J is TRBJ2-7; 7 bases line up with TRBD1. The chain's CDR3 is CASSLTGVYEQYF. The CDR3 bases are TGTGCCAGCAGCTTGACAGGGGTATACGAGCAGTACTTC.